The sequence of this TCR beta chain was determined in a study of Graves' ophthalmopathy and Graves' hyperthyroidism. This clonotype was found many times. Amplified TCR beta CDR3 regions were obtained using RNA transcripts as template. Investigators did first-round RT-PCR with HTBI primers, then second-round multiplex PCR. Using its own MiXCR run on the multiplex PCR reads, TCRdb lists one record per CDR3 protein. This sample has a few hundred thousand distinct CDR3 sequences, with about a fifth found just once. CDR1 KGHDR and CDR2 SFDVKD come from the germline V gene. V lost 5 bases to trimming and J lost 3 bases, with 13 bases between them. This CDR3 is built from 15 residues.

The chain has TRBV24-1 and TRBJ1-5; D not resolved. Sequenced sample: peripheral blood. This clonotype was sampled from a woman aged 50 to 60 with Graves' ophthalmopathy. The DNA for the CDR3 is TGTGCCACCAGTGCCAGGTTACGGGACAATCAGCCCCAGCATTTT. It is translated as CATSARLRDNQPQHF.